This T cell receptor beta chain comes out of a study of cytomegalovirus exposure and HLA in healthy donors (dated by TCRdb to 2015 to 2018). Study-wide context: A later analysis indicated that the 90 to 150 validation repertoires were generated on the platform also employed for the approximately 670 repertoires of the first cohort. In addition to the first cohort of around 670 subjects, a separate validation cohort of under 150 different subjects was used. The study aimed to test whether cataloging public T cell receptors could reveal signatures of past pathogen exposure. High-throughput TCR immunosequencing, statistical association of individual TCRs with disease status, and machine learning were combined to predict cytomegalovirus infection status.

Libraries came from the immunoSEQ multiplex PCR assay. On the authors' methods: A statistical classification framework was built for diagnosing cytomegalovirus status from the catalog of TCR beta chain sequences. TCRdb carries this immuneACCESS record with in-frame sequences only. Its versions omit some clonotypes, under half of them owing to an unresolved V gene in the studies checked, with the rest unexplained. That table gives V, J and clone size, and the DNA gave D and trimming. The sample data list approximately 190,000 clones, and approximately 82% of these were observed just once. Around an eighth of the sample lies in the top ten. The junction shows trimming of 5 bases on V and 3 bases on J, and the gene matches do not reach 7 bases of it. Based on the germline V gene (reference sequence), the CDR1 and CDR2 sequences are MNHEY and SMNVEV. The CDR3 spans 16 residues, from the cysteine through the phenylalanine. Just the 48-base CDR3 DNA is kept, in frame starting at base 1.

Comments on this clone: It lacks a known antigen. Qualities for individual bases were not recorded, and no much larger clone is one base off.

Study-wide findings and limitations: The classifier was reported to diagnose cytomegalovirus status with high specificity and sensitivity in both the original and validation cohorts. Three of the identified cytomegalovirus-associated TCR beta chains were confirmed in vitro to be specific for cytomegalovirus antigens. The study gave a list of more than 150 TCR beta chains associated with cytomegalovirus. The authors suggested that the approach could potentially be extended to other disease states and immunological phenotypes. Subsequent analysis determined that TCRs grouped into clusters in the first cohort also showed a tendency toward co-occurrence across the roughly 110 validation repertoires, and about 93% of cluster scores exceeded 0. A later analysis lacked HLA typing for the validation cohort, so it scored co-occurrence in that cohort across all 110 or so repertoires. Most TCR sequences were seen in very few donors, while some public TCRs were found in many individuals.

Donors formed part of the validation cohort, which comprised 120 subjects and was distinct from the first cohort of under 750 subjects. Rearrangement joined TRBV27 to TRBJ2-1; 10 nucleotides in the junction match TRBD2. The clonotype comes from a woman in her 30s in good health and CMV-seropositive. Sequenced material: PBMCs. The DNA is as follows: TGTGCCAGCAGTCGACCCGGGACTAGCGTCTACAATGAGCAGTTCTTC. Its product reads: CASSRPGTSVYNEQFF.